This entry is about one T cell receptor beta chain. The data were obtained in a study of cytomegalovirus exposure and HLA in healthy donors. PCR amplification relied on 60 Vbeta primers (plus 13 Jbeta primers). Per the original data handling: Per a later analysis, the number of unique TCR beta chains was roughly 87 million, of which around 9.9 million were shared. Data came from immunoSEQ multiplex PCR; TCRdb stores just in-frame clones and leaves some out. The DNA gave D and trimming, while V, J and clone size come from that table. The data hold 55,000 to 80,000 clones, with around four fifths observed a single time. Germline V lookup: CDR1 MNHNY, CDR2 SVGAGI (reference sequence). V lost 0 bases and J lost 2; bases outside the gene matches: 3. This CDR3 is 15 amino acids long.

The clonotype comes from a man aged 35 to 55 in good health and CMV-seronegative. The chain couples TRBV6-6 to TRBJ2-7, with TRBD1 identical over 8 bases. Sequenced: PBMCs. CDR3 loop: CASSYSGQGAYEQYF. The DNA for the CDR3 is TGTGCCAGCAGTTACTCAGGACAGGGAGCCTACGAGCAGTACTTC.